The clone carrying this T cell receptor (beta chain) was recorded at least ten times. The antigen remains undetermined. The data were taken from a study of human T cells and chemical hapten exposure. In the study overall: For the roughly 24-week duration of the study, patients were given weekly doses of diphenylcyclopropenone on the scalp.

The study's findings and limits: Given that the donors had alopecia, their immune response may differ from that seen in healthy people.

V trimming: 0 bases; J trimming: 6 bases; junction bases outside the gene matches: 5. The CDR3 loop spans 14 amino acids. Germline values: CDR1 DFQATT, CDR2 SNEGSKA (reference sequence). Time point noted: pre-sensitization, week 0. The treatment is: therapeutic diphenylcyclopropenone sensitization with weekly scalp DPC. Ahead of applying each patch test, blood was sampled. TCRdb fed the RACE reads into MiXCR, producing one record per CDR3 protein. The repertoire has approximately 260,000 distinct CDR3 sequences, around 7% of them found once; the top ten carry roughly 1.2%. This specimen was whole blood, taken in connection with sensitization to the hapten diphenylcyclopropenone (DPC). The TCR was taken from a man between 18 and 35 years old with alopecia areata. Some clones in this sample may be carry-over from other donors' samples. The gene calls are TRBV20-1 and TRBJ1-5; 7 nucleotides match TRBD1. The DNA of the CDR3 is TGCAGTGCTAGAGAACTAACAGGGGCTCAGCCCCAGCATTTT. The encoded protein is CSARELTGAQPQHF.